The T cell receptor (beta chain) described here comes from a study of T cells after yellow fever vaccination. In the study overall: Researchers used SMART-Seq v4 Ultra Low Input to prepare fractions that had low cell numbers.

This clonotype was picked up a small number of times. The antigen is not known. Whole-study findings and limits: Of the clonotypes, a small share occurred in both CD4 and CD8 compartments.

V lost 5 bases and J 4 bases, leaving 8 bases between the germline ends. The V gene's germline CDR1 is SGHTA and CDR2 FQGNSA. The CDR3 is 13 residues long. TCRdb fed the 5' RACE reads into MiXCR, producing one record per CDR3 protein. The table shows hundreds of thousands of distinct CDR3 sequences, with roughly 14% occurring only once. The chain has TRBV7-2 and TRBJ2-2; D is uncertain. This material consisted of PBMCs, taken on the day of the yellow fever booster vaccination. This clonotype was obtained from a man aged 30 to 45 who received the YFV17D yellow fever vaccine. The DNA for the CDR3 is TGTGCCAGCAGCCTTCGAACCACCGGGGAGCTGTTTTTT. Translating gives CASSLRTTGELFF.